This T cell receptor beta chain was identified in a study of blood T cell repertoires in COVID-19. Study overall: There were acute and convalescent COVID-19 samples, and they came from the United States, Italy and Spain. Sample material is recorded as cDNA or gDNA derived from T cells, B-cell-depleted T cells, or PBMCs.

The CDR3 length is 14 residues. CDR1 and CDR2 (germline): ENHRY, SYGVKD. Trimming stripped 5 bases from V and 0 bases from J, with 10 bases between. Original handling: Reference gene primer amplification in the assay estimated nucleated cell counts. The repertoire was sequenced with immunoSEQ multiplex PCR; TCRdb's copy has only in-frame clones and lacks some. V, J and clone size derive from that table, while D and trimming were established from the DNA sequence. Here the sample spans some 95,000 clones, around three quarters being singletons. This clone was detected many times. The sample was peripheral blood. The chain couples TRBV10-3 to TRBJ1-1, with D tentatively TRBD1 (5 bases). This clonotype was sampled from a man aged 45-65 years who had recovered from COVID-19. The CDR3 DNA reads as TGTGCCATCAGTCCTCAGGGATTGAACACTGAAGCTTTCTTT. Its protein is CAISPQGLNTEAFF.